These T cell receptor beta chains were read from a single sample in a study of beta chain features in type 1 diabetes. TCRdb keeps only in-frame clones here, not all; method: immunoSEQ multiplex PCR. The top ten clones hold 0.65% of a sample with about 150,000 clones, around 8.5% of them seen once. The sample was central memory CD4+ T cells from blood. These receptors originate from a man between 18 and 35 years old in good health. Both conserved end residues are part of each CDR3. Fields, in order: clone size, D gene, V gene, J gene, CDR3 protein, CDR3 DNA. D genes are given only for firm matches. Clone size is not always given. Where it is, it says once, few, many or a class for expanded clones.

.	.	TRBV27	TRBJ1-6	CASRFGGTYNSPLHF	TGTGCCAGCAGGTTCGGGGGGACCTATAATTCACCCCTCCACTTT
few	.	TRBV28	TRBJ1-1	CASSLTGTEAFF	TGTGCCAGCAGTCTAACAGGGACTGAAGCTTTCTTT
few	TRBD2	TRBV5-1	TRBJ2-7	CASSFSGRAGDEQYF	TGCGCCAGCAGCTTTAGCGGGAGGGCTGGCGACGAGCAGTACTTC
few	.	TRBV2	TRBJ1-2	CASCIATVYGYTF	TGTGCCAGCTGTATCGCTACAGTTTATGGCTACACCTTC
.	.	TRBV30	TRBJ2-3	CAWSGGTSTDTQYF	TGTGCCTGGAGTGGCGGAACTAGCACAGATACGCAGTATTTT
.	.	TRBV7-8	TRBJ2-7	CASSFRVEGEQYF	TGTGCCAGCAGCTTCCGGGTCGAGGGCGAGCAGTACTTC
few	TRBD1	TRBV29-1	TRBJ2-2	CSVDGTGVTGELFF	TGCAGCGTAGATGGGACAGGGGTAACCGGGGAGCTGTTTTTT
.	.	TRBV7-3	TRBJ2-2	CASSFTATGELFF	TGTGCCAGCAGCTTCACAGCTACCGGGGAGCTGTTTTTT
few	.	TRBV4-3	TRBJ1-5	CASSQALQGGQPQHF	TGCGCCAGCAGCCAGGCATTACAGGGTGGTCAGCCCCAGCATTTT
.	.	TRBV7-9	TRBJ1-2	CASSPGQLNYGYTF	TGTGCCAGCAGCCCGGGACAACTTAACTATGGCTACACCTTC
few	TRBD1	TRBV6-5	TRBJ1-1	CASSGDRGLNTEAFF	TGTGCCAGCAGTGGAGACAGGGGATTGAACACTGAAGCTTTCTTT
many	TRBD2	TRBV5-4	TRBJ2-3	CASSLDSGNTDTQYF	TGTGCCAGCAGCTTGGATAGCGGGAACACAGATACGCAGTATTTT
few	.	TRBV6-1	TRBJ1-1	CASSEVGGTEAFF	TGTGCCAGCAGTGAAGTGGGGGGCACTGAAGCTTTCTTT
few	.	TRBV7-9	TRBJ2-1	CASSLNRVGRNEQFF	TGTGCCAGCAGCTTAAATCGTGTTGGGAGAAATGAGCAGTTCTTC
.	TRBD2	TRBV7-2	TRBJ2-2	CASTGLAGGPGELFF	TGTGCCAGCACGGGACTAGCGGGAGGGCCCGGGGAGCTGTTTTTT
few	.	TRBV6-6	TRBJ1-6	CASSYSRGSPLHF	TGTGCCAGCAGTTACTCCCGGGGGTCACCCCTCCACTTT
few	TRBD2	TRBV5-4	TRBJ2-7	CASSSDMGLGSYEQYF	TGTGCCAGCAGCTCAGACATGGGACTAGGGTCCTACGAGCAGTACTTC
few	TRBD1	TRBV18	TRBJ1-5	CASSRQGGNQPQHF	TGTGCCAGCTCAAGACAGGGGGGCAATCAGCCCCAGCATTTT
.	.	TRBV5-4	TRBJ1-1	CASSLTRNTEAFF	TGTGCCAGCAGCCTGACAAGGAACACTGAAGCTTTCTTT
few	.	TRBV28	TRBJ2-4	CASSSSSDGDIQYF	TGTGCCAGCAGTTCCTCTAGCGACGGGGACATTCAGTACTTC
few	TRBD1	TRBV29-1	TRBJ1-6	CSALTGGKNSPLHF	TGCAGCGCCTTGACAGGGGGTAAAAATTCACCCCTCCACTTT
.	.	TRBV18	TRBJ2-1	CASSEDIEQFF	TGTGCCAGCTCAGAGGACATAGAGCAGTTCTTC
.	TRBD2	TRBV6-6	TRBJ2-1	CASSWTSGGYNEQFF	TGTGCCAGCAGTTGGACTAGCGGGGGGTACAATGAGCAGTTCTTC
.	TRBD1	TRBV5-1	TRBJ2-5	CASSPARGTVQETQYF	TGCGCCAGCAGCCCAGCGAGGGGGACAGTACAAGAGACCCAGTACTTC
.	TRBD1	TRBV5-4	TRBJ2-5	CASSLYRGETQYF	TGTGCCAGCAGCTTGTACAGGGGAGAGACCCAGTACTTC
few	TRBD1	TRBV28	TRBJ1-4	CATRQGFNEKLFF	TGTGCGACTCGACAGGGCTTTAATGAAAAACTGTTTTTT
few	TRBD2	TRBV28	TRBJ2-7	CASSFGGTNYEQYF	TGTGCCAGCAGTTTCGGGGGGACCAACTACGAGCAGTACTTC
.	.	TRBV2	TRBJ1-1	CASSARVYTEAFF	TGTGCCAGCTCCGCGAGGGTGTACACTGAAGCTTTCTTT
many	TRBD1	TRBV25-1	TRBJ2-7	CASSEGGQVFYEQYF	TGTGCCAGCAGTGAAGGGGGACAGGTCTTCTACGAGCAGTACTTC
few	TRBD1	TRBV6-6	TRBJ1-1	CASSPATGAFNTEAFF	TGTGCCAGCAGTCCCGCGACAGGGGCGTTTAACACTGAAGCTTTCTTT
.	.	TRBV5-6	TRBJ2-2	CASSRGFDTGELFF	TGTGCCAGCAGCCGAGGGTTTGACACCGGGGAGCTGTTTTTT
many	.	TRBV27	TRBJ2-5	CASTPSGQETQYF	TGTGCCAGCACTCCGAGCGGTCAAGAGACCCAGTACTTC
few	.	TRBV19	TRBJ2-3	CASSIAPLDTQYF	TGTGCCAGTAGTATAGCTCCTCTGGATACGCAGTATTTT
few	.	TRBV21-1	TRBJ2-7	CASSKGSTGRPYEQYF	TGTGCCAGCAGCAAAGGGTCGACAGGACGACCCTACGAGCAGTACTTC
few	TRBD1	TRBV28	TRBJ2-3	CASVVTGGTDTQYF	TGTGCCAGCGTCGTAACAGGGGGCACAGATACGCAGTATTTT
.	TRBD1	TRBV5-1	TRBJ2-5	CASSSRPGQGEETQYF	TGCGCCAGCAGCTCGAGACCGGGACAGGGGGAGGAGACCCAGTACTTC
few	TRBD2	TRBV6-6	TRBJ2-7	CASSREGYEQYF	TGTGCCAGCAGCCGGGAGGGGTACGAGCAGTACTTC
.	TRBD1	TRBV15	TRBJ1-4	CATSRDSMLRTGGEKLFF	TGTGCCACCAGCAGAGATTCTATGTTGAGGACAGGGGGTGAAAAACTGTTTTTT
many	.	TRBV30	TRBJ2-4	CAWSVRGLNIQYF	TGTGCCTGGAGTGTACGAGGCCTAAACATTCAGTACTTC
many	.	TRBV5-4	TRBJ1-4	CASSPGTSNEKLFF	TGTGCCAGCAGCCCCGGGACAAGCAATGAAAAACTGTTTTTT
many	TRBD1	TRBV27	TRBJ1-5	CASSRTGVEQPQHF	TGTGCCAGCAGTCGGACAGGGGTAGAGCAGCCCCAGCATTTT
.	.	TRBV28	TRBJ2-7	CASIPGAPRVYEQYF	TGTGCCAGCATCCCAGGGGCACCGAGGGTTTACGAGCAGTACTTC